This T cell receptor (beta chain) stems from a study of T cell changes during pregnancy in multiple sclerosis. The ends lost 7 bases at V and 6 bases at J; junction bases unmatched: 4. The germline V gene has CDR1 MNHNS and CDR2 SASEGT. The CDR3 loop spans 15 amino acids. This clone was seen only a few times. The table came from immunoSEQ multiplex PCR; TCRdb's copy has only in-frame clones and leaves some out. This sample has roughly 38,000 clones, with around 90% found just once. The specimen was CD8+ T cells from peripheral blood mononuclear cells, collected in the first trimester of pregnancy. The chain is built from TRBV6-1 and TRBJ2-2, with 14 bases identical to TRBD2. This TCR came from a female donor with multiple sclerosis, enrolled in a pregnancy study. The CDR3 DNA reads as TGTGCCAGCATTGGACTAGCGGGAGGTGCCGGGGAGCTGTTTTTT. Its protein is CASIGLAGGAGELFF.